A single sample gave rise to the 7 T cell receptor beta chains below, sequenced in a study of radiotherapy plus CTLA-4 blockade in lung cancer. Libraries were prepared by immunoSEQ multiplex PCR; TCRdb keeps only in-frame clonotypes and omits some of them. The sample yields more than 95,000 clones, approximately 80% seen once. Sequences were derived from peripheral blood, sampled from a patient treated with radiotherapy plus ipilimumab. These receptors came from a human donor with non-small cell lung cancer who had a partial response to radiotherapy plus ipilimumab.

The chain couples TRBV6-9 to TRBJ2-4; TRBD1 matches at 10 bases. Germline lookup yields CDR1 MNHGY and CDR2 SVAAGI. The V gene end was trimmed by 5 bases and the J gene end by 6 bases; junction bases not matched to a gene: 10. The CDR3 extends over 16 amino acids. The chain's CDR3 is CASSPSDGQGVNIQYF. The CDR3 DNA reads TGTGCCAGCAGTCCCTCCGATGGACAGGGGGTAAACATTCAGTACTTC.

As to this clone: At one end, the junction sequence differs from germline, possibly due to a read error. This chain connects TRBV6-1 to TRBJ1-5; D is possibly TRBD1 (5 bases). From germline, CDR1 is MNHNS and CDR2 SASEGT. The CDR3 covers 13 residues. CDR3 bases: TGTGTCAGCACGGCGACAGCCGGCACGCCTCCGCATTTT. Residues: CVSTATAGTPPHF.

The chain carries TRBV19 and TRBJ2-1, with TRBD2 matching over 10 bases. CDR3 size: 17 residues. Germline CDR1 reads LNHDA; CDR2 reads SQIVND (reference sequence). V was clipped by 4 bases and J by 7 bases; unmatched bases: 13. This chain's CDR3 is CASSRVAGGRERNEQFF. The CDR3 DNA reads TGTGCCAGTAGTAGGGTAGCGGGAGGACGGGAACGGAATGAGCAGTTCTTC. Full variable domain (outside the CDR3, taken from reference TRBV19 and TRBJ2-1): DGGITQSPKYLFRKEGQNVTLSCEQNLNHDAMYWYRQDPGQGLRLIYYSQIVNDFQKGDIAEGYSVSREKKESFPLTVTSAQKNPTAFYLCASSRVAGGRERNEQFFGPGTRLTVL.

For this clone: One junction end does not reproduce the germline sequence, and a read error may be involved. The CDR3 region is CASSDPTGEAF. The CDR3 coding sequence is TGTGCCAGCAGTGACCCCACCGGGGAGGCCTTC. The genes are TRBV25-1 and TRBJ1-2, with unresolved D. This CDR3 is 11 amino acids long. From germline, CDR1 is MGHDK and CDR2 SYGVNS.

CDR3 DNA: TGTGCCAGCAGTCTCTACAGGGCGAATGAGCAGTTCTTC. Translating gives CASSLYRANEQFF. The rearrangement uses TRBV27 and TRBJ2-1, with D perhaps matching TRBD1 (6 bases). Trimming removed 5 bases from V and 7 bases from J, with 12 bases in between. This CDR3 is built from 13 residues. Germline V gives CDR1 MNHEY, CDR2 SMNVEV (reference sequence).

The DNA of the CDR3 is TGCGCCAGCAGCTTGGCGCAGACAGGCTACGAGCAGTACTTC. It codes for CASSLAQTGYEQYF. The chain combines TRBV5-1 with TRBJ2-7; a possible D gene is TRBD1 (6 bases). Germline CDR1 and CDR2: SGHRS and YFSETQ. This CDR3 has 14 residues. V gave up 0 bases and J gave up 3 bases, with 10 bases separating them.

This chain uses TRBV5-6 with TRBJ2-3, with D possibly matching TRBD1 (5 bases). V lost 2 bases and J lost 3, with 13 bases in between. CDR1 and CDR2 (germline): SGHDT, YYEEEE. The CDR3 loop spans 15 amino acids. CDR3 bases: TGTGCCAGCAGCTTCCGGATGACAGCGACAGATACGCAGTATTTT. Amino acid sequence: CASSFRMTATDTQYF. The whole variable domain, filled in from reference TRBV5-6 and TRBJ2-3, reads DAGVTQSPTHLIKTRGQQVTLRCSPKSGHDTVSWYQQALGQGPQFIFQYYEEEERQRGNFPDRFSGHQFPNYSSELNVNALLLGDSALYLCASSFRMTATDTQYFGPGTRLTVL.